This T cell receptor beta chain was sequenced during a study of early stage breast cancer tumors. Repertoires were generated with immunoSEQ multiplex PCR, while TCRdb's copy carries only in-frame clones and drops some. The sample yields around 31,000 clones, roughly four fifths seen once. This clone was observed a few times. This CDR3 has 17 amino acids. Germline CDR1 and CDR2: SGHNT and YENEEA. V was clipped by 5 bases and J by 1 base, with 17 bases between them. Sequencing input: blood. The TCR was taken from a person in their 40s with breast cancer. The J gene is TRBJ2-2, the V gene TRBV11-3; tentative D call: TRBD2 (6 bases). CDR3 protein: CASSPGGWRENTGELFF. In nucleotides, the CDR3 is TGTGCCAGCAGCCCTGGTGGATGGAGGGAGAACACCGGGGAGCTGTTTTTT. The full variable domain, rest sourced from reference TRBV11-3 and TRBJ2-2, is EAGVVQSPRYKIIEKKQPVAFWCNPISGHNTLYWYLQNLGQGPELLIRYENEEAVDDSQLPKDRFSAERLKGVDSTLKIQPAELGDSAVYLCASSPGGWRENTGELFFGEGSRLTVL.